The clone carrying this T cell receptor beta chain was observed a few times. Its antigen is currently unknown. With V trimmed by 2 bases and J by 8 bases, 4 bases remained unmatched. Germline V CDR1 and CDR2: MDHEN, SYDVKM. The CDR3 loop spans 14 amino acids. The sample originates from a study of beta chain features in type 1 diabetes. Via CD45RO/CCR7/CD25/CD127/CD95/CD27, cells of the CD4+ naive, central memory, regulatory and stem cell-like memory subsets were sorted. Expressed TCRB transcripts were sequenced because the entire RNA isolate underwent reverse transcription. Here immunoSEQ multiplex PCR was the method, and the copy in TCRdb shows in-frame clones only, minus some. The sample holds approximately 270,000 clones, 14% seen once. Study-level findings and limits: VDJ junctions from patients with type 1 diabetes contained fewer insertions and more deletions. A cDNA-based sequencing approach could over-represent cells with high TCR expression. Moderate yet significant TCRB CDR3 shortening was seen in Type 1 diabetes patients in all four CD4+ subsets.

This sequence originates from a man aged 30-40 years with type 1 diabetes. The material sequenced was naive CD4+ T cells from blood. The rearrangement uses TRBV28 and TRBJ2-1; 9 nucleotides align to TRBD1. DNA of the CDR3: TGTGCCAGCAGTTTAGGACAGGGGTACCATGAGCAGTTCTTC. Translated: CASSLGQGYHEQFF.